This T cell receptor (beta chain) was identified during a study of blood T cell repertoires in COVID-19 (dated by TCRdb to 2018 to 2021). Broadly, across the study: Samples covering the acute and convalescent phases of COVID-19 were provided by collaborators in the United States, Italy and Spain. The prospective study material was composed of cDNA or gDNA derived from T cells, B-cell-depleted T cells, or PBMCs. Subjects who had been exposed to COVID-19, were actively infected with it, or had recovered from it provided the deeply sampled blood TCRbeta repertoires that made up the dataset. The repertoires were released in a freely available public database meant as a resource for research on the immune response to SARS-CoV-2. The samples were drawn from the first 160 participants of the ongoing ImmuneRACE study and from over a thousand subjects provided by 6 global collaborators. Nearly every sample came with metadata listing a de-identified subject ID, COVID-19 status, age in years and sex. HLA class I and class II types, where available, came from metadata supplied by the sample provider rather than from assay-based typing.

Whole blood was collected in K2EDTA tubes by collaborating institutions according to the institutions' own protocols. For TCRbeta analysis, collaborator samples were shipped as frozen whole blood, as isolated PBMCs, or as DNA extracted from either sample type. As for this clone: The antigen it recognizes is unknown. No clone much larger than this one lies a single base away; base qualities are absent.

According to the germline V gene, CDR1 reads SGHRS and CDR2 reads YFSETQ. The junction shows trimming of 4 bases on V and 5 bases on J, and the gene matches do not reach 4 bases of it. From its cysteine to its phenylalanine, the CDR3 spans 14 amino acids. CDR3 DNA only is kept here, 42 bases in frame from base 1. Summary of the overall study and its limitations: Clinical and demographic metadata were provided uncurated, with the amount varying by source and participant.

TCRbeta CDR3 regions were amplified from genomic DNA by means of the immunoSEQ Assay, a bias-controlled multiplex PCR. Per the source publication's procedure: The number of nucleated cells in each sample was estimated from the amplification of reference gene primers within the assay. To quantify the absolute abundance of each unique TCRbeta CDR3 rearrangement, sequence reads were collapsed and filtered. For each sample, productive Simpson clonality was calculated as the square root of Simpson's diversity index over productive rearrangements. The clones in this table, taken by TCRdb from immuneACCESS, are in-frame only. Not every clone is retained; where verified, under half of the shortfall comes from an unresolved V gene, and the cause of the rest is unknown. V and J calls and clone size follow that table, whereas D and trimming were derived from the DNA. Across this sample there are 130,000 or so clones, with roughly four fifths seen only once. 1.6% of the sample is in the top ten clones.

The source is a human donor in a cohort sampled during active COVID-19. Sequencing was carried out using peripheral blood. The rearrangement joined TRBV5-1 to TRBJ2-5; the junction holds 11 bases that match TRBD1. The nucleotide sequence reads as follows: TGCGCCAGCAGCGTACGGGACAGGGGGGAGACCCAGTACTTC. It encodes CASSVRDRGETQYF.